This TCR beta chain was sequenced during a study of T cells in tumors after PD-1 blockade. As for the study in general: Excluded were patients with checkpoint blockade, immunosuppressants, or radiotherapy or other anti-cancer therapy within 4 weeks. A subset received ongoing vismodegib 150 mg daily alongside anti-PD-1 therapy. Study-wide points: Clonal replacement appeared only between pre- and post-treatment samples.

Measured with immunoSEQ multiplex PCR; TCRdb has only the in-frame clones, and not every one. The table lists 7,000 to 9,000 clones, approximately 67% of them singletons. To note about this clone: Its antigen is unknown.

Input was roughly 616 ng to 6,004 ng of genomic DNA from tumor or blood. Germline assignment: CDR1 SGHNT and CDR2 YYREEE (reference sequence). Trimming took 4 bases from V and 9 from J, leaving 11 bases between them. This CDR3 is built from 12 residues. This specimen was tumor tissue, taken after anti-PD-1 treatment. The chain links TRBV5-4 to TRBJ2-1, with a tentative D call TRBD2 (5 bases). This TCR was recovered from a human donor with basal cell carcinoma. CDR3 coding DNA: TGTGCCAGCAGCCTCCTCGGGATTGAGCAGTTCTTC. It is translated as CASSLLGIEQFF. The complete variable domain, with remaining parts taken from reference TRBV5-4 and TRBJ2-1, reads ETGVTQSPTHLIKTRGQQVTLRCSSQSGHNTVSWYQQALGQGPQFIFQYYREEENGRGNFPPRFSGLQFPNYSSELNVNALELDDSALYLCASSLLGIEQFFGPGTRLTVL.